This T cell receptor beta chain emerged from a study of response to subunit inactivated influenza vaccine. From the RT-PCR reads, TCRdb called clonotypes with MiXCR, one entry per CDR3 protein. The sample lists hundreds of thousands of distinct CDR3 sequences; roughly 25% were seen once. This sequence was found in a man aged 50 to 59 who received an inactivated influenza vaccine. Sample: CD4+ T cells sorted from PBMCs, taken around 5 days after vaccination.

The CDR3 here is CASSMDRENTEAFF. The CDR3 nucleotides are TGTGCCAGCAGCATGGACAGGGAGAACACTGAAGCTTTCTTT. The V call is TRBV5-6, the J call TRBJ1-1; 8 bases fit TRBD1. The J segment lost 1 base and the V segment lost 4 bases, leaving 3 bases of the junction unmatched. This CDR3 comprises 14 residues. Germline V gene sequence: CDR1 SGHDT, CDR2 YYEEEE.